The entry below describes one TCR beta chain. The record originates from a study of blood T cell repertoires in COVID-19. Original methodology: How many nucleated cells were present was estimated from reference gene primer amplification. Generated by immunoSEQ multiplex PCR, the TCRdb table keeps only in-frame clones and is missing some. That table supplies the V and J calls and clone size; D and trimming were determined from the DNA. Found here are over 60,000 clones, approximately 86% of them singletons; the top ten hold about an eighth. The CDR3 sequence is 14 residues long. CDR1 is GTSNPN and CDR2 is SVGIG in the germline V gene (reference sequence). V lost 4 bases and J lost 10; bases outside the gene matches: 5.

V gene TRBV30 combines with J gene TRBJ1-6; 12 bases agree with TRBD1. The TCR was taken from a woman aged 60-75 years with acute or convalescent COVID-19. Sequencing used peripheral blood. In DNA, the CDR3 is TGTGCCTGGACTGCCGGGACAGGGGGCTCACCCCTCCACTTT. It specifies CAWTAGTGGSPLHF.